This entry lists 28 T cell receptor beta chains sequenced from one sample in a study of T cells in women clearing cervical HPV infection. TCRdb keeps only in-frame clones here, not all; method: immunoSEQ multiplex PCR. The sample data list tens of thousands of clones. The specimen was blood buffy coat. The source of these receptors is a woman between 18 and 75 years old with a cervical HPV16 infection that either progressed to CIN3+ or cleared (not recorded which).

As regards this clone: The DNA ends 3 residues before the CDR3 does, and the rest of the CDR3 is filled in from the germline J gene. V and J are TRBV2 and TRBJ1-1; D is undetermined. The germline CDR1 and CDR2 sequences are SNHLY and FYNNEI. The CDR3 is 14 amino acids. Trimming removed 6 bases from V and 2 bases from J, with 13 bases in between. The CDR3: CASRFPGVNTEAFF. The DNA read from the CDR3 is TGTGCCAGCAGATTCCCCGGGGTCAACACTGAA.

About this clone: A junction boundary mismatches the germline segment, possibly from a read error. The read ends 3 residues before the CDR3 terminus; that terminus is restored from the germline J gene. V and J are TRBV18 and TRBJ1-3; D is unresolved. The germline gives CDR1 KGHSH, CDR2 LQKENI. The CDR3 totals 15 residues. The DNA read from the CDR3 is TGTGCCGGCTCACCGGAGGGCATCTCTGGAAACACC. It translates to CAGSPEGISGNT. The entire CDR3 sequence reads CAGSPEGISGNTIYF.

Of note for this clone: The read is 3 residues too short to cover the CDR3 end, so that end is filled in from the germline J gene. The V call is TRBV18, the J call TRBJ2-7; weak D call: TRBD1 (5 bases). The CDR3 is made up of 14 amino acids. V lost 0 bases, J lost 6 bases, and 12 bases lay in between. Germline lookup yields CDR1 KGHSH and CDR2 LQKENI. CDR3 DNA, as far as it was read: TGTGCCAGCTCACCACCGTCCAGGGCGTTCGAG. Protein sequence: CASSPPSRAFE. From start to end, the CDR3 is CASSPPSRAFEQYF.

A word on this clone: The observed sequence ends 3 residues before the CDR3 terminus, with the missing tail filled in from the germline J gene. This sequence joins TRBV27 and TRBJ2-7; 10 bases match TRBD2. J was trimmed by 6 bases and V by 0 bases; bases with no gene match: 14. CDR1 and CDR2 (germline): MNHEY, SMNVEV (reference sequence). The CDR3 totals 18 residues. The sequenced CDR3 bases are TGTGCCAGCAGTTTATCGGCGGCTAGCGGGGGTTTTTCGCTCGAG. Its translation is CASSLSAASGGFSLE. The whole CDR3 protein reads CASSLSAASGGFSLEQYF.

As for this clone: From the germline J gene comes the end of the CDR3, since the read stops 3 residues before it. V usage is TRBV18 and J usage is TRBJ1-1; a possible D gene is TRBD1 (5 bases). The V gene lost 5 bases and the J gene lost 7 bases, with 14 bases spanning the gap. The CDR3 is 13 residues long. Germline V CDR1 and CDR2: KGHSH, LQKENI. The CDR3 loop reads CASSGLDSSEAFF. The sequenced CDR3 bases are TGTGCCAGCTCAGGATTAGACAGTAGTGAA.

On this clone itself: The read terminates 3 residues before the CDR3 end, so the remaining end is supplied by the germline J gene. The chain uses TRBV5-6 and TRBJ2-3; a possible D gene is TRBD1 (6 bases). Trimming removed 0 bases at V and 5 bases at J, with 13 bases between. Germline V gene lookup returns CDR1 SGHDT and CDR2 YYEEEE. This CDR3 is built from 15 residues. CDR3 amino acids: CASSLAGARGDTQYF. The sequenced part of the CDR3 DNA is TGTGCCAGCAGCTTGGCAGGGGCCCGCGGAGATACG.

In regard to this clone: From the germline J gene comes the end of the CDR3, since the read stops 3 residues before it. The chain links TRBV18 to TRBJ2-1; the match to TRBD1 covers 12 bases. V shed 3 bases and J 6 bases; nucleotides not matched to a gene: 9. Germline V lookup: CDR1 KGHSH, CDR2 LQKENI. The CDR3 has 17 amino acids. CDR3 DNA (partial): TGTGCCAGCTCACCCCCCGGGACAGGGGGCAAGAGCAATGAG. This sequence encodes CASSPPGTGGKSNE. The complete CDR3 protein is CASSPPGTGGKSNEQFF. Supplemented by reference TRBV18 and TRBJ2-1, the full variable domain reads NAGVMQNPRHLVRRRGQEARLRCSPMKGHSHVYWYRQLPEEGLKFMVYLQKENIIDESGMPKERFSAEFPKEGPSILRIQQVVRGDSAAYFCASSPPGTGGKSNEQFFGPGTRLTVL.

The chain's CDR3 is CASSMTGDDQPQHF. The DNA read from the CDR3 is TGCGCCAGCAGCATGACAGGGGACGATCAGCCC. The J gene is TRBJ1-5, the V gene TRBV5-1; 8 bases align to TRBD1. With the read ending 3 residues before the CDR3 end, the germline J gene is used to fill in that end. Germline V gene lookup returns CDR1 SGHRS and CDR2 YFSETQ. The CDR3 totals 14 residues. Trimming at V came to 4 bases and at J to 5 bases, leaving 5 bases not matched to a gene.

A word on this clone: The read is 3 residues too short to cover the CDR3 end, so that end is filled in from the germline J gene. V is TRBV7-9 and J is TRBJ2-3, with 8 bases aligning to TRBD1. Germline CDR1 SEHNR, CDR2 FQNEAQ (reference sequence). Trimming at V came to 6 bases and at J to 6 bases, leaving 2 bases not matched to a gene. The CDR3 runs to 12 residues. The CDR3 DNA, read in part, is TGTGCCAGCAGACAGGGGGATGATACG. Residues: CASRQGDDT. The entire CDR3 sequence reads CASRQGDDTQYF.

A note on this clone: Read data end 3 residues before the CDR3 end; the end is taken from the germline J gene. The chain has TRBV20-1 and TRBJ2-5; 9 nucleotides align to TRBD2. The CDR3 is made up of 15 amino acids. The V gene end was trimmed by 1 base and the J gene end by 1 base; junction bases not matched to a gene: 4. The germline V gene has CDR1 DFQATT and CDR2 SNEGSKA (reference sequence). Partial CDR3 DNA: TGCAGTGCTAGAGGTCTTAGCGGGGGCCAAGAGACC. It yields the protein CSARGLSGGQET. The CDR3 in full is CSARGLSGGQETQYF.

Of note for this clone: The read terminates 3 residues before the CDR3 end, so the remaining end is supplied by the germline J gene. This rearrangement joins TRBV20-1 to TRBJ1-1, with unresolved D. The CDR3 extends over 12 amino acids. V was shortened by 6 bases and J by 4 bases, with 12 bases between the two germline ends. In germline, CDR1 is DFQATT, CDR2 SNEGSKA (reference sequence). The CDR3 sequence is CSALSPVTEAFF. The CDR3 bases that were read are TGCAGTGCACTATCCCCCGTCACTGAA.

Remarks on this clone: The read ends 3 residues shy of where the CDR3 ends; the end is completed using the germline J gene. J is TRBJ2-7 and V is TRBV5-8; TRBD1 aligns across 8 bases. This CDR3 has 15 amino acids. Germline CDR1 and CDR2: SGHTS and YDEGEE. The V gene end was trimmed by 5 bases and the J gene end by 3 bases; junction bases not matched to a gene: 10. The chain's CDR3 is CASRPSGQGIYEQYF. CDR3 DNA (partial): TGTGCCAGCAGACCCTCAGGACAGGGAATCTACGAG. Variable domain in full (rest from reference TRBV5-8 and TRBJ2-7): EAGVTQSPTHLIKTRGQQATLRCSPISGHTSVYWYQQALGLGLQFLLWYDEGEERNRGNFPPRFSGRQFPNYSSELNVNALELEDSALYLCASRPSGQGIYEQYFGPGTRLTVT.

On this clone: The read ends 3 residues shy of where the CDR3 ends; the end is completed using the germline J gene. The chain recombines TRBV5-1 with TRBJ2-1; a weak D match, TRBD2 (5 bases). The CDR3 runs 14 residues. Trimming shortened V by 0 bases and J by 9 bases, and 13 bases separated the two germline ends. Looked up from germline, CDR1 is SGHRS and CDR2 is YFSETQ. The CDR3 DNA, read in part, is TGCGCCAGCAGCTTGGGAGGGTCCTCAGGTGAG. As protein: CASSLGGSSGE. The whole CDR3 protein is CASSLGGSSGEQFF.

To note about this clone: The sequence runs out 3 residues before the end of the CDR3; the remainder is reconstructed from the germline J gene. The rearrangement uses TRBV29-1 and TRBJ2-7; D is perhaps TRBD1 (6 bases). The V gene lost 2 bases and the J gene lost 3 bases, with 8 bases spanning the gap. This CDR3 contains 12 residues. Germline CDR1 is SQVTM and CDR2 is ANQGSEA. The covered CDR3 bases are TGCAGCGTTGAAAGGGGGAACTACGAG. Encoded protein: CSVERGNYE. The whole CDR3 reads CSVERGNYEQYF.

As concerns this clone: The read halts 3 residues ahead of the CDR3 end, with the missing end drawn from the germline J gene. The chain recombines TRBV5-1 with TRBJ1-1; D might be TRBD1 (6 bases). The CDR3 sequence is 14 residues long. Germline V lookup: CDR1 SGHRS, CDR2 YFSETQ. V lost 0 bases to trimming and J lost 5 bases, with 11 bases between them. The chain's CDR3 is CASSLEQGSTEAFF. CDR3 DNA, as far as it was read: TGCGCCAGCAGCTTGGAACAGGGTAGTACTGAA.

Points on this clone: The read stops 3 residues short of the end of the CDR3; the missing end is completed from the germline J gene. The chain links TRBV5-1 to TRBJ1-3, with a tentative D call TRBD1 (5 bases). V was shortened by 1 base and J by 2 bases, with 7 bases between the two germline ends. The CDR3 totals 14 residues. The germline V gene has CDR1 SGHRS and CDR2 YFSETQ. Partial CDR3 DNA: TGCGCCAGCAGCTTGATAGGGGCTGGAAACACC. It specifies CASSLIGAGNT. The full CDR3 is CASSLIGAGNTIYF.

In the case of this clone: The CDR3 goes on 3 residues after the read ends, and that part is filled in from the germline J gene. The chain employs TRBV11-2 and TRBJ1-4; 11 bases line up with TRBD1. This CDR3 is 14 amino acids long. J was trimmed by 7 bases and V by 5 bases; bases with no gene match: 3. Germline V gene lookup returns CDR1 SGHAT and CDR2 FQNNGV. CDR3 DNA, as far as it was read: TGTGCCAGCAGCCTGGACAGGGGGCGTGAAAAA. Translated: CASSLDRGREK. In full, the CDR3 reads CASSLDRGREKLFF.

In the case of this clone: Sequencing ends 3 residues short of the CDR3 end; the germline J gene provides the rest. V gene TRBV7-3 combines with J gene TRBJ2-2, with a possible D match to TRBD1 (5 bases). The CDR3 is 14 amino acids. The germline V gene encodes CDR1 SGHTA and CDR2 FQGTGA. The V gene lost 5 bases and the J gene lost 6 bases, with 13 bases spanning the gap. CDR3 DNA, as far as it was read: TGTGCCAGCAGCATGGCAGGGTTCGCCGGGGAG. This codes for CASSMAGFAGE. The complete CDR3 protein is CASSMAGFAGELFF.

CDR3 DNA, as far as it was read: TGTGCCAGCAGCCCAGACATCTCTGGAAACACC. Translating it yields CASSPDISGNT. The full CDR3 reads CASSPDISGNTIYF. The chain combines TRBV7-9 with TRBJ1-3; D gene ambiguous. The sequenced fragment ends 3 residues before the CDR3 boundary, so the rest is inferred from the germline J gene. The germline V gene has CDR1 SEHNR and CDR2 FQNEAQ (reference sequence). The CDR3 runs to 14 residues. The V gene lost 5 bases and the J gene lost 0 bases, with 8 bases spanning the gap.

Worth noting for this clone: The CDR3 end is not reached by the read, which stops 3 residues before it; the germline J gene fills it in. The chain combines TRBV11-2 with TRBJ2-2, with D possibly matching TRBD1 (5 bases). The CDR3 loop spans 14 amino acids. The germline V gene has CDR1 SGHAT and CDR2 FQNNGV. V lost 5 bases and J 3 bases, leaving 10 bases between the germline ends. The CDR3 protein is CASSITGYTGELFF. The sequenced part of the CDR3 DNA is TGTGCCAGCAGCATTACAGGTTACACCGGGGAG.

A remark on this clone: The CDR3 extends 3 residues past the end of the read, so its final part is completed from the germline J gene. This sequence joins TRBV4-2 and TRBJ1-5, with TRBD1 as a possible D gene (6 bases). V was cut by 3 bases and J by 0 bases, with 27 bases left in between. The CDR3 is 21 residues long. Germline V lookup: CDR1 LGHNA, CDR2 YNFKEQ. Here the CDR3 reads CASSHVGGANDARYSNQPQHF. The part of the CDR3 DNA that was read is TGTGCCAGCAGCCATGTCGGGGGGGCCAACGACGCCCGCTATAGCAATCAGCCC.

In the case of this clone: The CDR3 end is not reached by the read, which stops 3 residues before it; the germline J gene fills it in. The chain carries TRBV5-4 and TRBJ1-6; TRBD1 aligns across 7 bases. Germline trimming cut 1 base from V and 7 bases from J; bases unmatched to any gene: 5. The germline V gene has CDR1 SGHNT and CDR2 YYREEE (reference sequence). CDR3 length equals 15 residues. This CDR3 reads CASSLQTGVNSPLHF. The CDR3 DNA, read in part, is TGTGCCAGCAGCTTGCAAACAGGGGTGAATTCACCC.

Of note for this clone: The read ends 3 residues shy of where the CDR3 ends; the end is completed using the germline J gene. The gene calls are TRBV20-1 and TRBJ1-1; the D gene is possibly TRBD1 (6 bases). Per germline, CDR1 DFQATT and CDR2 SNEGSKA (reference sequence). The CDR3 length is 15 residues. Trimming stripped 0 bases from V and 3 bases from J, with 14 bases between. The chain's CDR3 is CSARDRGGADTEAFF. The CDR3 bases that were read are TGCAGTGCTAGAGATCGTGGGGGCGCCGACACTGAA.

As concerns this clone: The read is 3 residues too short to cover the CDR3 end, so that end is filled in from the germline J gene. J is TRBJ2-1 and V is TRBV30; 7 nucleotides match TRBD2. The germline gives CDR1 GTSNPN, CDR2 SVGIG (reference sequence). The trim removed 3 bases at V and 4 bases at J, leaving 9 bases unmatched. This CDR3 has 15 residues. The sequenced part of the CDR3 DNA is TGTGCCTGGAGGGGTTTGGGGGGGAGTTACAATGAG. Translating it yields CAWRGLGGSYNE. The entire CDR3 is CAWRGLGGSYNEQFF.

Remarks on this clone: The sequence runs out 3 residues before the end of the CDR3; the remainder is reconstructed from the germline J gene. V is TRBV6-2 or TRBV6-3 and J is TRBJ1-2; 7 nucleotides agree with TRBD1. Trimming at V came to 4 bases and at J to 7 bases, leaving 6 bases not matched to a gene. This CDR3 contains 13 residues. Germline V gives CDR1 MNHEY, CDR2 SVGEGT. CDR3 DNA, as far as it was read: TGTGCCAGCAGTTTTGCCGGGACAGTTGGC. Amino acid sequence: CASSFAGTVG. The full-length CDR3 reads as CASSFAGTVGYTF.

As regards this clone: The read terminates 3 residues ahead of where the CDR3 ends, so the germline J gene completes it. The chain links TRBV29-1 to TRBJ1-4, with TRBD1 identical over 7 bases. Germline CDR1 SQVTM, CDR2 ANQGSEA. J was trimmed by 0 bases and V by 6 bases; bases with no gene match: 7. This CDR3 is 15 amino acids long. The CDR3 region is CSVRLTGATNEKLFF. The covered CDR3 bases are TGCAGCGTGAGACTTACAGGGGCAACTAATGAAAAA.

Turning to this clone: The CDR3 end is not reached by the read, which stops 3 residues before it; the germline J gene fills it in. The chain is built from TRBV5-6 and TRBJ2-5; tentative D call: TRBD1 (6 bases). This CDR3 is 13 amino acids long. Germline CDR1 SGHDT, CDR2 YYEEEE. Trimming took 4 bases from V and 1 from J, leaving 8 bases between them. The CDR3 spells CASSPTGQETQYF. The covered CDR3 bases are TGTGCCAGCAGCCCGACAGGCCAAGAGACC.

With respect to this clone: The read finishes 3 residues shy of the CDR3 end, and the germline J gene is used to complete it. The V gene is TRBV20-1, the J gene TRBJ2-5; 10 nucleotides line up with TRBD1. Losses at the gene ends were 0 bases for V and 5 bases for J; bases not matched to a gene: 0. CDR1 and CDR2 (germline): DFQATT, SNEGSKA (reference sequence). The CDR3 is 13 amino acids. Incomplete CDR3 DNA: TGCAGTGCTAGAGAGGACAGGGGGGAGACC. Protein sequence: CSAREDRGET. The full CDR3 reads CSAREDRGETQYF.